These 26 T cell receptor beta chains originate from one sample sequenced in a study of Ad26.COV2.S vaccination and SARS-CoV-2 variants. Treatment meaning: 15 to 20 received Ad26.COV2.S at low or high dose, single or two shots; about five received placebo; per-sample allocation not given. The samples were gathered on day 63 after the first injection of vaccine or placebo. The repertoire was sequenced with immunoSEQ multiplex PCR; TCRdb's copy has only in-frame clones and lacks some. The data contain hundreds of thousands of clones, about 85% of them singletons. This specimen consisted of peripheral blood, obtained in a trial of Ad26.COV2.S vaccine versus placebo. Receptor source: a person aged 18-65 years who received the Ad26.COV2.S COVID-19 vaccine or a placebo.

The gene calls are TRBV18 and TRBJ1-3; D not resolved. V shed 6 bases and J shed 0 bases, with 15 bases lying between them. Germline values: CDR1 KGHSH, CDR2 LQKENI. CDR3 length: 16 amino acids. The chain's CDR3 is CASSFDLLLSGNTIYF. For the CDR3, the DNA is TGTGCCAGCTCGTTCGATCTCCTTCTCTCTGGAAACACCATATATTTT.

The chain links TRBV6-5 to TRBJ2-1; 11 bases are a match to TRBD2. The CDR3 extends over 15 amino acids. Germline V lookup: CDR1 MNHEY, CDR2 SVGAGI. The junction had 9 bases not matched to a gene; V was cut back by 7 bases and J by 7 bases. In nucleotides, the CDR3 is TGTGCCAGCAAACCTCGGCCTAGCGGGAGGAATGAGCAGTTCTTC. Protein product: CASKPRPSGRNEQFF.

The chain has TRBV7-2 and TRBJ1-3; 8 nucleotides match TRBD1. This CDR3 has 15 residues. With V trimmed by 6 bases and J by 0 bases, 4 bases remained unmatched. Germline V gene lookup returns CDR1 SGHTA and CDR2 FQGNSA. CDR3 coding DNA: TGTGCCAGCAGTCTCGACAGGGGCTCTGGAAACACCATATATTTT. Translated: CASSLDRGSGNTIYF.

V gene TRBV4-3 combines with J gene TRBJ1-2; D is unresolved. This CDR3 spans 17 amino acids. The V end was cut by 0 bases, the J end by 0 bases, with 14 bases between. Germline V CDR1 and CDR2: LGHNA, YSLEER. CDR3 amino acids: CASSQDQRTASNYGYTF. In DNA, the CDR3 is TGCGCCAGCAGCCAAGACCAGAGGACGGCATCTAACTATGGCTACACCTTC.

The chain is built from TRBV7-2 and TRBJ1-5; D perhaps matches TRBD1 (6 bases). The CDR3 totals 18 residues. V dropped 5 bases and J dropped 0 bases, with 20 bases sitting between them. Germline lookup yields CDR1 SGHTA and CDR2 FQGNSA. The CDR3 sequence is CASSPGGTLAYSNQPQHF. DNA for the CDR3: TGTGCCAGCAGCCCGGGGGGGACACTTGCTTATAGCAATCAGCCCCAGCATTTT.

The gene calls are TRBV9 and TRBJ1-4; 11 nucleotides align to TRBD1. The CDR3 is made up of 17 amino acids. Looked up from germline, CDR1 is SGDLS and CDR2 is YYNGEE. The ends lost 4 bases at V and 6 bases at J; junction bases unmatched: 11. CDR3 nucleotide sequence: TGTGCCAGCAGCCCCCCCTGGGGGGGACAGGGGGATGAAAAACTGTTTTTT. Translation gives CASSPPWGGQGDEKLFF.

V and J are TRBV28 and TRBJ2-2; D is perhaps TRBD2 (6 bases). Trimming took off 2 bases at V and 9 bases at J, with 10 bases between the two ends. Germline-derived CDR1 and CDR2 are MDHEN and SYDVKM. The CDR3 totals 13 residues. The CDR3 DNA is TGTGCCAGCAGTTTAGGGGGAGGCAGGGAGCTGTTTTTT. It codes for CASSLGGGRELFF.

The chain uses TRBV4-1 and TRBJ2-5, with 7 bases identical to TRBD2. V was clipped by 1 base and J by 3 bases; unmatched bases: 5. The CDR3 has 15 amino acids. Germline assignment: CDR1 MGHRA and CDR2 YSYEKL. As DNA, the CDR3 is TGCGCCAGCAGCCAAGGTGTCGGACTAGAAGAGACCCAGTACTTC. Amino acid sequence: CASSQGVGLEETQYF.

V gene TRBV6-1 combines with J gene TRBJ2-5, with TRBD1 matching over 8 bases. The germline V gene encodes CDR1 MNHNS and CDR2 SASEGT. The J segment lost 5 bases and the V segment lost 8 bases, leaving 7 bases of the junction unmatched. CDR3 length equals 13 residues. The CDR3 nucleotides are TGTGCCAGCGACAGGGGAATCGGCGAGACCCAGTACTTC. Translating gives CASDRGIGETQYF.

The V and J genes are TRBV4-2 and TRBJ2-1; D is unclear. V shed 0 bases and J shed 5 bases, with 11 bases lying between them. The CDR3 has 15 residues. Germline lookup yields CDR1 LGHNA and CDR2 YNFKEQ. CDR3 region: CASSQDGTNHNEQFF. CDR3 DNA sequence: TGTGCCAGCAGCCAAGATGGCACTAACCACAATGAGCAGTTCTTC.

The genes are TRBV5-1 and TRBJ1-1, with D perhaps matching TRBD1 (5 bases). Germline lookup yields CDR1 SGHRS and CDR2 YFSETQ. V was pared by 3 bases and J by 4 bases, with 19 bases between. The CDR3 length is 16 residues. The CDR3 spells CASSSSSAVGPTEAFF. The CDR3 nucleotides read TGCGCCAGCAGCTCCTCCTCGGCGGTGGGGCCCACTGAAGCTTTCTTT.

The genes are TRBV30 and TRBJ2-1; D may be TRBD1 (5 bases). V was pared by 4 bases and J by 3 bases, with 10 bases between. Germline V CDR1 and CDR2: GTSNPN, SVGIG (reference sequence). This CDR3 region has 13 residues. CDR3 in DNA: TGTGCCTGGACGCCTAGGGGCTACAATGAGCAGTTCTTC. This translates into CAWTPRGYNEQFF.

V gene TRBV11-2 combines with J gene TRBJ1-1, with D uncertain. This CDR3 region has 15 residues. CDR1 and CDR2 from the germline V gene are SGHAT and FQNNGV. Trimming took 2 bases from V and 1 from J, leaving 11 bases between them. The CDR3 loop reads CASSLLVVPNTEAFF. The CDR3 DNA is TGTGCCAGCAGCTTATTGGTGGTTCCGAACACTGAAGCTTTCTTT.

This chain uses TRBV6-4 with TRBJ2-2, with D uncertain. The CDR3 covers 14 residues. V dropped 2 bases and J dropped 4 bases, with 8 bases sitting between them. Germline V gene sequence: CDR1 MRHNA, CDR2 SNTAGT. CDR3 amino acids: CASSDALFTGELFF. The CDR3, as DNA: TGTGCCAGCAGTGACGCTCTGTTCACCGGGGAGCTGTTTTTT.

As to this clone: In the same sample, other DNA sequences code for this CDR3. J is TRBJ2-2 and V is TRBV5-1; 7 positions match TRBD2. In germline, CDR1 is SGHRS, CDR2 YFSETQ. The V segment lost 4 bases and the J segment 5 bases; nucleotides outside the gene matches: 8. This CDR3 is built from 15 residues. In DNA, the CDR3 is TGCGCCAGCAGCCTGGGGCAGGGAGGGACCGGGGAGCTGTTTTTT. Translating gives CASSLGQGGTGELFF. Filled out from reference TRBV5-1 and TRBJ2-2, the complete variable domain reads KAGVTQTPRYLIKTRGQQVTLSCSPISGHRSVSWYQQTPGQGLQFLFEYFSETQRNKGNFPGRFSGRQFSNSRSEMNVSTLELGDSALYLCASSLGQGGTGELFFGEGSRLTVL.

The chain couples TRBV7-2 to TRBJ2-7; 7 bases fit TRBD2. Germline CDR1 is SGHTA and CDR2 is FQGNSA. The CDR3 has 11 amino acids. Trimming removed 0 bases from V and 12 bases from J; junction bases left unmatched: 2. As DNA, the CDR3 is TGTGCCAGCAGCTTAGCGGGACTACGGTACTTC. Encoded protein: CASSLAGLRYF.

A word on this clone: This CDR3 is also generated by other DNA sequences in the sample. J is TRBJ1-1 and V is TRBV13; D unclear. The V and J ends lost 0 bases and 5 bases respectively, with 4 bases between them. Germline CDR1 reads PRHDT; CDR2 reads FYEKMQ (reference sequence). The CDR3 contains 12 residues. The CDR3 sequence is CASSLGWTEAFF. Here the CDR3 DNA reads TGTGCCAGCAGCTTAGGGTGGACTGAAGCTTTCTTT.

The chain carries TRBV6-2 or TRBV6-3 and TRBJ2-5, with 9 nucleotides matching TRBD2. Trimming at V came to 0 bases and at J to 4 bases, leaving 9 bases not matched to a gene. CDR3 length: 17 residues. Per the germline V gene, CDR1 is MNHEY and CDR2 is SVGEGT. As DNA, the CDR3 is TGTGCCAGCAGTTACTCGATGGTAGCGGGAGTCGCAGAGACCCAGTACTTC. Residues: CASSYSMVAGVAETQYF.

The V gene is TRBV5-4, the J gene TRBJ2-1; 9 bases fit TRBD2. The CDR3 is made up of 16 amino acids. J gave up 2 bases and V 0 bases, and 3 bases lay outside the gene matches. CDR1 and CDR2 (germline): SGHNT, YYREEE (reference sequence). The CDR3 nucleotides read TGTGCCAGCAGCTTGGTAAGCGGGGGGACCTACAATGAGCAGTTCTTC. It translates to CASSLVSGGTYNEQFF.

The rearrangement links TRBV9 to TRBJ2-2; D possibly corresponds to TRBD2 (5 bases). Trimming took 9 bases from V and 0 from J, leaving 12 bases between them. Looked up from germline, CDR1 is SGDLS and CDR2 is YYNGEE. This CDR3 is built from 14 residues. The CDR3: CATGNTANTGELFF. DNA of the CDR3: TGTGCCACCGGGAACACCGCGAACACCGGGGAGCTGTTTTTT.

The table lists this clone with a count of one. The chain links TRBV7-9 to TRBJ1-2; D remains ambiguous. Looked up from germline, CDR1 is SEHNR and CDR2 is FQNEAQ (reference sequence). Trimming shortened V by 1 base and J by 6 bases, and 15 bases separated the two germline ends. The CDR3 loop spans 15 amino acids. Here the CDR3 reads CASSLGRIPGHGYTF. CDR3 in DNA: TGTGCCAGCAGCTTAGGGCGGATTCCGGGCCATGGCTACACCTTC.

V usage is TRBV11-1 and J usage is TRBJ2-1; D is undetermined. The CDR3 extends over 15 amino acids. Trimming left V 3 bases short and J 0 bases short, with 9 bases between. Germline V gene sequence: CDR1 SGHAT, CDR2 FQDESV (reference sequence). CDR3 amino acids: CASSFQRSSYNEQFF. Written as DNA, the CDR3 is TGTGCCAGCAGCTTTCAAAGGAGCTCCTACAATGAGCAGTTCTTC. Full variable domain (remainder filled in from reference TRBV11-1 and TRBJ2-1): EAEVAQSPRYKITEKSQAVAFWCDPISGHATLYWYRQILGQGPELLVQFQDESVVDDSQLPKDRFSAERLKGVDSTLKIQPAELGDSAMYLCASSFQRSSYNEQFFGPGTRLTVL.

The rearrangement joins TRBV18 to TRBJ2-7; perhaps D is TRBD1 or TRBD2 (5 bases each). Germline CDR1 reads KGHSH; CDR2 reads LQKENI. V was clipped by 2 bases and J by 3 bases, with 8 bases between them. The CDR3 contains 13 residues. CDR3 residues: CASSPGTIYEQYF. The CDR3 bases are TGTGCCAGCTCACCAGGGACCATCTACGAGCAGTACTTC.

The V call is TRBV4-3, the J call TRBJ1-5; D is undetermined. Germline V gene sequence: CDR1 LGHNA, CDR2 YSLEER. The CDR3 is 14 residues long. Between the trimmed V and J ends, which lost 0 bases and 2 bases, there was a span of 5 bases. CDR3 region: CASSQDAGNQPQHF. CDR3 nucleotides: TGCGCCAGCAGCCAAGATGCGGGCAATCAGCCCCAGCATTTT.

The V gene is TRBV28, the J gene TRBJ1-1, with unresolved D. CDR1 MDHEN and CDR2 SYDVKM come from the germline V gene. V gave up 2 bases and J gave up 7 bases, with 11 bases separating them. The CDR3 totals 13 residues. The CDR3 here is CASSLIGGNEAFF. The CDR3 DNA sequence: TGTGCCAGCAGTTTAATTGGTGGGAATGAAGCTTTCTTT.

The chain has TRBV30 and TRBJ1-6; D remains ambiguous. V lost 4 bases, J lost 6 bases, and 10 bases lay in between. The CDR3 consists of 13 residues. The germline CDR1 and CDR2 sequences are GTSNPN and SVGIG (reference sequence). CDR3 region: CAWTSQSNSPLHF. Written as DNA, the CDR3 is TGTGCCTGGACATCCCAAAGTAATTCACCCCTCCACTTT. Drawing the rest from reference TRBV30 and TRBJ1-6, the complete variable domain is SQTIHQWPATLVQPVGSPLSLECTVEGTSNPNLYWYRQAAGRGLQLLFYSVGIGQISSEVPQNLSASRPQDRQFILSSKKLLLSDSGFYLCAWTSQSNSPLHFGNGTRLTVT.